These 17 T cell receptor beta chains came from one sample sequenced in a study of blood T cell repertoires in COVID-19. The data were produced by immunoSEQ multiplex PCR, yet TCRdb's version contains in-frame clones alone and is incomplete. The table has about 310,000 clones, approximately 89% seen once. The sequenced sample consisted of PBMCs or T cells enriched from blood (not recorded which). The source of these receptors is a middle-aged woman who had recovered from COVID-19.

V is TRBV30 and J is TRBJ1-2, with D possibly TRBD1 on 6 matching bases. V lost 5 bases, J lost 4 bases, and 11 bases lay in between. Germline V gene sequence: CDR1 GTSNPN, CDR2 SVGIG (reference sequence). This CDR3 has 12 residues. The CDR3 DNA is TGTGCCTGGGGAGGGGGGGGCTATGGCTACACCTTC. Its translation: CAWGGGGYGYTF.

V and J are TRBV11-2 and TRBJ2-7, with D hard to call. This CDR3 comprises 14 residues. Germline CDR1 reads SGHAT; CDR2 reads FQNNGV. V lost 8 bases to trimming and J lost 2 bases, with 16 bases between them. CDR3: CASHLEVIPYEQYF. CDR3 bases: TGTGCCAGCCATTTAGAGGTTATCCCCTACGAGCAGTACTTC.

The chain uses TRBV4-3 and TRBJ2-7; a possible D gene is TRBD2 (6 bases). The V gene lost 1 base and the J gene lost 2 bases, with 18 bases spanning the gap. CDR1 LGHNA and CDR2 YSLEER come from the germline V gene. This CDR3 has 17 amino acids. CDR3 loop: CASSQVPEAGLTYEQYF. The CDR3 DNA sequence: TGCGCCAGCAGCCAAGTTCCCGAGGCGGGGCTGACCTACGAGCAGTACTTC.

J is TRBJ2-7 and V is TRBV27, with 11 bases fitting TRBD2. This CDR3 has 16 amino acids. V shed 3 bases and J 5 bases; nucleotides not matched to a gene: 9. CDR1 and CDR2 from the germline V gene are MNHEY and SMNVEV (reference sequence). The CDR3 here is CASSFRLAGPGNEQYF. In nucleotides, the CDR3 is TGTGCCAGCAGTTTTAGACTAGCGGGGCCTGGGAACGAGCAGTACTTC.

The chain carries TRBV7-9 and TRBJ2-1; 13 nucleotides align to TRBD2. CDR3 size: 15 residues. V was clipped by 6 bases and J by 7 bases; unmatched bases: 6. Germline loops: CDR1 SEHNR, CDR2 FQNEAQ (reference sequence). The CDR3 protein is CASSSLAGGVNEQFF. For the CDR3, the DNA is TGTGCCAGCAGTTCACTAGCGGGAGGGGTTAATGAGCAGTTCTTC. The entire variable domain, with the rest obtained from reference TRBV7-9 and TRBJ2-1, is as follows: DTGVSQNPRHKITKRGQNVTFRCDPISEHNRLYWYRQTLGQGPEFLTYFQNEAQLEKSRLLSDRFSAERPKGSFSTLEIQRTEQGDSAMYLCASSSLAGGVNEQFFGPGTRLTVL.

The CDR3 is CATSDPGATTGVGETQYF. DNA for the CDR3: TGTGCCACCAGTGACCCCGGGGCAACGACAGGGGTGGGGGAGACCCAGTACTTC. The chain employs TRBV24-1 and TRBJ2-5; 8 bases align to TRBD1. This CDR3 is built from 18 residues. V gave up 4 bases and J gave up 5 bases; unmatched junction bases: 17. In germline, CDR1 is KGHDR, CDR2 SFDVKD.

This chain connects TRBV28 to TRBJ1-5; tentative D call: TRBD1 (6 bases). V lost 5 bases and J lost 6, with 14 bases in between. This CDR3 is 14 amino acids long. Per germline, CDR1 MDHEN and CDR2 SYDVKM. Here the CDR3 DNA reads TGTGCCAGCAGTCGCGGGGGCGCGGTTCAGCCCCAGCATTTT. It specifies CASSRGGAVQPQHF. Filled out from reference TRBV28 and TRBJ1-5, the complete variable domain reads DVKVTQSSRYLVKRTGEKVFLECVQDMDHENMFWYRQDPGLGLRLIYFSYDVKMKEKGDIPEGYSVSREKKERFSLILESASTNQTSMYLCASSRGGAVQPQHFGDGTRLSIL.

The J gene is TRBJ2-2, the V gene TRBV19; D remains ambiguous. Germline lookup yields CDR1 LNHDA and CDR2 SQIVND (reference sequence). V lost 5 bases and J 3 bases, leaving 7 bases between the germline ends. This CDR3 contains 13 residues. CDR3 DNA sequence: TGTGCCAGTAGTCCTCGGGACACCGGGGAGCTGTTTTTT. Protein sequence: CASSPRDTGELFF.

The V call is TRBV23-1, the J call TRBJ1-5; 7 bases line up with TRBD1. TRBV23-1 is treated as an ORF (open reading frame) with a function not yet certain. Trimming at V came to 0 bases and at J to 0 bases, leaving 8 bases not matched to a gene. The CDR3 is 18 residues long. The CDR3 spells CASSQSVDRKYSNQPQHF. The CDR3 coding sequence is TGCGCCAGCAGTCAATCAGTGGACAGGAAATATAGCAATCAGCCCCAGCATTTT.

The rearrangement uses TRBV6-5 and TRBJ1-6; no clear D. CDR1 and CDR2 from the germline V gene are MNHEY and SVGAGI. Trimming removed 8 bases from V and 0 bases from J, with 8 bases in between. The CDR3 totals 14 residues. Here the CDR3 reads CASLPSSYNSPLHF. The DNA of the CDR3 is TGTGCCAGCCTCCCCAGCTCCTATAATTCACCCCTCCACTTT.

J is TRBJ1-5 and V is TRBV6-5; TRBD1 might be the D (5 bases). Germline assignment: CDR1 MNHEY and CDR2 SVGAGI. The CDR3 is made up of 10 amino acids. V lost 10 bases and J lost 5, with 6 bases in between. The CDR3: CATGDQPQHF. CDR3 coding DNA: TGTGCCACGGGGGATCAGCCCCAGCATTTT.

The CDR3 DNA follows: TGTGCCAGCGCGACGGCGGGCACAGATACGCAGTATTTT. Translated, it gives CASATAGTDTQYF. The chain has TRBV7-9 and TRBJ2-3; D gene unclear. CDR1 and CDR2 from the germline V gene are SEHNR and FQNEAQ (reference sequence). This CDR3 is built from 13 residues. The V gene lost 8 bases and the J gene lost 1 base, with 10 bases spanning the gap.

CDR3 in DNA: TGTGCCAGCAGCCAGGCGGGGGTTACCTACGAGCAGTACTTC. Its protein product is CASSQAGVTYEQYF. The gene calls are TRBV3-1 (or the pseudogene TRBV3-2) and TRBJ2-7; the match to TRBD2 covers 7 bases. With V trimmed by 3 bases and J by 2 bases, 4 bases remained unmatched. The CDR3 extends over 14 amino acids. CDR1 LGHDT and CDR2 YNNKEL come from the germline V gene (reference sequence).

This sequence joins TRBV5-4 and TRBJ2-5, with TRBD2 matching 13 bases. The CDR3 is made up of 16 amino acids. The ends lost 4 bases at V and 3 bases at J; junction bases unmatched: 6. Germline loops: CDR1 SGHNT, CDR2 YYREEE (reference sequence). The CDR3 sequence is CASSTQGLAGKETQYF. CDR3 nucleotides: TGTGCCAGCAGCACGCAGGGACTAGCGGGAAAAGAGACCCAGTACTTC.

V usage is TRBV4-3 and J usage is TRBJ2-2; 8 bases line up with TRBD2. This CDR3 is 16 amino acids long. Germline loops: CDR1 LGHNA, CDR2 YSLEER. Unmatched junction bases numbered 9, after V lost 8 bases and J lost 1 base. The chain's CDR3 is CASRPILAVNTGELFF. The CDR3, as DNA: TGCGCCAGCCGCCCGATACTAGCGGTGAACACCGGGGAGCTGTTTTTT.

CDR3 nucleotides: TGTGCCTGGAACCCTGGGACTTCTACCTACGAGCAGTACTTC. This gives the protein CAWNPGTSTYEQYF. The rearrangement joins TRBV30 to TRBJ2-7; tentatively, D is TRBD2 (6 bases). The CDR3 totals 14 residues. Trimming shortened V by 4 bases and J by 2 bases, and 15 bases separated the two germline ends. The germline CDR1 and CDR2 sequences are GTSNPN and SVGIG (reference sequence).

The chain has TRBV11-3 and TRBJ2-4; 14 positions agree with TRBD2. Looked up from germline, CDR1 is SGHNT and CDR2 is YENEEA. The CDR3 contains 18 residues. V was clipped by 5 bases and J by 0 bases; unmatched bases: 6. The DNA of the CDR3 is TGTGCCAGCAGCCTCGGACTAGCGGGAGGTCCAGCCAAAAACATTCAGTACTTC. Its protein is CASSLGLAGGPAKNIQYF. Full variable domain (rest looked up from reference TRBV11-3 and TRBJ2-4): EAGVVQSPRYKIIEKKQPVAFWCNPISGHNTLYWYLQNLGQGPELLIRYENEEAVDDSQLPKDRFSAERLKGVDSTLKIQPAELGDSAVYLCASSLGLAGGPAKNIQYFGAGTRLSVL.